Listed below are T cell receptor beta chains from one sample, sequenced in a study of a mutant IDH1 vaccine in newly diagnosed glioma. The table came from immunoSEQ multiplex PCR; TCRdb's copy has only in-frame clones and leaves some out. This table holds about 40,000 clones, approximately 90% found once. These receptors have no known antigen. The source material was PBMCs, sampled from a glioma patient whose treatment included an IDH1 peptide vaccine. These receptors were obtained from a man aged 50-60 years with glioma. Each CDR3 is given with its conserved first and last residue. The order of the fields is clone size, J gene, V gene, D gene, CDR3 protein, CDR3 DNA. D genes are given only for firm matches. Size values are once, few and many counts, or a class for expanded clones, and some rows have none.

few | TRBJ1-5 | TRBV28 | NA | CASSLQGVEGYQPQHF | TGTGCCAGCAGTCTCCAGGGAGTTGAAGGATATCAGCCCCAGCATTTT
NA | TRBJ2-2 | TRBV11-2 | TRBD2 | CASSSSGGAAGELFF | TGTGCCAGCAGCTCCAGCGGGGGGGCAGCCGGGGAGCTGTTTTTT
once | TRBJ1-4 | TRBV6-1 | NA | CAARDRAFNEKLFF | TGTGCCGCGCGGGACCGGGCCTTCAATGAAAAACTGTTTTTT
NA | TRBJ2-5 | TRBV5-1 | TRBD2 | CASSADLAGQETQYF | TGCGCCAGCAGCGCGGATCTAGCGGGGCAAGAGACCCAGTACTTC
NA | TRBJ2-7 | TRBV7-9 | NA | CASSPPLRSTYEQYF | TGTGCCAGCAGCCCTCCCCTCCGTTCCACCTACGAGCAGTACTTC
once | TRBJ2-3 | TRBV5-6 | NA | CASSKLTYSGTDTQYF | TGTGCCAGCAGCAAACTCACCTATAGCGGCACAGATACGCAGTATTTT
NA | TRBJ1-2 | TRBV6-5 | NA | CASSYVNSGYDGYTF | TGTGCCAGCAGTTATGTAAATTCGGGATATGACGGCTACACCTTC
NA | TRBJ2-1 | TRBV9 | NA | CASSLPDLPSEQFF | TGTGCCAGCAGCTTACCTGACTTGCCCAGTGAGCAGTTCTTC
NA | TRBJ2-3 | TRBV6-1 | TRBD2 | CASWTGGSTDTQYF | TGTGCCAGCTGGACGGGGGGGAGCACAGATACGCAGTATTTT
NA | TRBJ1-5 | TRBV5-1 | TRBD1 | CARGGQGRNQPQHF | TGCGCCAGGGGGGGACAGGGCAGGAATCAGCCCCAGCATTTT
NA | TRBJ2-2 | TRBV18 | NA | CASSPSRSGELFF | TGTGCCAGCTCACCATCCAGGTCGGGGGAGCTGTTTTTT
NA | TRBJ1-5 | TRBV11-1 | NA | CASSPRRDQPQHF | TGTGCCAGCAGCCCCCGACGGGATCAGCCCCAGCATTTT
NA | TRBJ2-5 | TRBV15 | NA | CATSRDLGNGETQYF | TGTGCCACCAGCAGAGATCTTGGGAATGGGGAGACCCAGTACTTC
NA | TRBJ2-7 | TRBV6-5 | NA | CASSPPGVAGYEQYF | TGTGCCAGCAGTCCCCCCGGCGTGGCGGGCTACGAGCAGTACTTC
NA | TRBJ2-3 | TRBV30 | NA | CAWSFDGTTSTDTQYF | TGTGCCTGGAGTTTCGACGGGACCACAAGCACAGATACGCAGTATTTT
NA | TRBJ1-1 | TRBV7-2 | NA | CASSLDSGNTEAFF | TGTGCCAGCAGCCTGGACTCGGGGAACACTGAAGCTTTCTTT
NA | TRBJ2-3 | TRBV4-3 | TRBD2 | CASSQDPSGGYTDTQYF | TGCGCCAGCAGCCAAGATCCTAGCGGGGGGTATACAGATACGCAGTATTTT
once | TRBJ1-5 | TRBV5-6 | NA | CASSLGMVNQPQHF | TGTGCCAGCAGCTTGGGCATGGTAAATCAGCCCCAGCATTTT
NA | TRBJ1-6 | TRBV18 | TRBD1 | CASSPRTGADNSPLHF | TGTGCCAGCTCACCCCGGACAGGGGCCGATAATTCACCCCTCCACTTT
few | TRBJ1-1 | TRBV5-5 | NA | CASSLMTAEAFF | TGTGCCAGCAGCTTGATGACAGCTGAAGCTTTCTTT
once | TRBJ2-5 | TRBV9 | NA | CASSAHGQETQYF | TGTGCCAGCAGCGCTCACGGTCAAGAGACCCAGTACTTC